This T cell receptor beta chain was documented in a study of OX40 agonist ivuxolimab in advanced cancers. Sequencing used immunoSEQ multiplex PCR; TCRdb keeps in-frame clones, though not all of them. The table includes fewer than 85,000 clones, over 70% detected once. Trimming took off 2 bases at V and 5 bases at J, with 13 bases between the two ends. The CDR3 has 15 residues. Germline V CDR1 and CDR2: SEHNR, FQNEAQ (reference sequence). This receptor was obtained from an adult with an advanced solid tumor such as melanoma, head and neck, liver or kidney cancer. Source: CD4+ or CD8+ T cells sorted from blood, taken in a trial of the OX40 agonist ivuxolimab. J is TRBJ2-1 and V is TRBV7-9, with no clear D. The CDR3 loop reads CASSLFGPFHNEQFF. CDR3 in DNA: TGTGCCAGCAGCTTATTCGGTCCATTCCACAATGAGCAGTTCTTC.